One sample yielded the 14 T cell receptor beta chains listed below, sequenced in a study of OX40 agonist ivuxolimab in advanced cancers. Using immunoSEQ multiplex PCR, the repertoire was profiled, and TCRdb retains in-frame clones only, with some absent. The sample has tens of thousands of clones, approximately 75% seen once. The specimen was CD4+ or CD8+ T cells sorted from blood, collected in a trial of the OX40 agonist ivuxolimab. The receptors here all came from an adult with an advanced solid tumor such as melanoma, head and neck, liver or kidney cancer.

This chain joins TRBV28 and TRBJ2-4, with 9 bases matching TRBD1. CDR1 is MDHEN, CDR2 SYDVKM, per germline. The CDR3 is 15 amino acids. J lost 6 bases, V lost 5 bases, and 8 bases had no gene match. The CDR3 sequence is CASSHPGQGTNIQYF. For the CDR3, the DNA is TGTGCCAGCAGTCATCCGGGACAGGGCACAAACATTCAGTACTTC. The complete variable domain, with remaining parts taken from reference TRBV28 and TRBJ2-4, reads DVKVTQSSRYLVKRTGEKVFLECVQDMDHENMFWYRQDPGLGLRLIYFSYDVKMKEKGDIPEGYSVSREKKERFSLILESASTNQTSMYLCASSHPGQGTNIQYFGAGTRLSVL.

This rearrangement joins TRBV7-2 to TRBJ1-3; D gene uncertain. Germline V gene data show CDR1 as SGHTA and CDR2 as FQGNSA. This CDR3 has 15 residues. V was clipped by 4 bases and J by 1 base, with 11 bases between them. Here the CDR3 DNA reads TGTGCCAGCAGCTCCGGACTGCTTTCTGGAAACACCATATATTTT. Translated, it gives CASSSGLLSGNTIYF.

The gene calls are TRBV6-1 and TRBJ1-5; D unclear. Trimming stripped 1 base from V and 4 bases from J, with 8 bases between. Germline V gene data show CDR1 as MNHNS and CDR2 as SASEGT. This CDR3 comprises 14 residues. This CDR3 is CASSEEWWNQPQHF. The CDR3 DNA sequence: TGTGCCAGCAGTGAAGAATGGTGGAATCAGCCCCAGCATTTT.

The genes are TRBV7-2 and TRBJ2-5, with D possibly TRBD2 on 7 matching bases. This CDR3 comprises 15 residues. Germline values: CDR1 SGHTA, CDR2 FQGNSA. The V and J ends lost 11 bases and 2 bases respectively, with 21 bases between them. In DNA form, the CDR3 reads TGTGCCTGCCTTAGGGGGGGGTCTGTTCAAGAGACCCAGTACTTC. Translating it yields CACLRGGSVQETQYF. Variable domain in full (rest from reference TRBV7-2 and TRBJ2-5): GAGVSQSPSNKVTEKGKDVELRCDPISGHTALYWYRQSLGQGLEFLIYFQGNSAPDKSGLPSDRFSAERTGGSVSTLTIQRTQQEDSAVYLCACLRGGSVQETQYFGPGTRLLVL.

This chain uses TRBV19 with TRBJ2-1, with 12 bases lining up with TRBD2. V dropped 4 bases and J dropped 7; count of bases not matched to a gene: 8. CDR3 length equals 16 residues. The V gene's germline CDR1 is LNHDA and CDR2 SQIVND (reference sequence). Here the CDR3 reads CASSTGLAGIGNEQFF. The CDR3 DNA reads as TGTGCCAGTAGTACCGGACTAGCGGGAATTGGTAATGAGCAGTTCTTC.

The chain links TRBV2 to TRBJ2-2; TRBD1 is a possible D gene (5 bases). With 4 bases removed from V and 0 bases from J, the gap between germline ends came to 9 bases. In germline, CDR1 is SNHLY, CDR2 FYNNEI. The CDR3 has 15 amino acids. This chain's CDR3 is CASSAGHTNTGELFF. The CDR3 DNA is TGTGCCAGCAGTGCTGGACACACGAACACCGGGGAGCTGTTTTTT.

CDR3 in amino acids: CASSLGQVSQGGQFF. As DNA, the CDR3 is TGTGCCAGCAGTTTGGGGCAGGTCTCTCAGGGTGGGCAGTTCTTC. The chain recombines TRBV27 with TRBJ2-1; D might be TRBD1 (5 bases). This CDR3 has 15 amino acids. The germline V gene encodes CDR1 MNHEY and CDR2 SMNVEV (reference sequence). V lost 3 bases to trimming and J lost 12 bases, with 21 bases between them.

This CDR3 is CASSMAVQETQYF. CDR3 DNA sequence: TGTGCCAGCTCAATGGCAGTTCAAGAGACCCAGTACTTC. This sequence joins TRBV18 and TRBJ2-5; unclear D gene. The CDR3 loop spans 13 amino acids. Germline CDR1 reads KGHSH; CDR2 reads LQKENI. V lost 5 bases and J 2 bases, leaving 9 bases between the germline ends.

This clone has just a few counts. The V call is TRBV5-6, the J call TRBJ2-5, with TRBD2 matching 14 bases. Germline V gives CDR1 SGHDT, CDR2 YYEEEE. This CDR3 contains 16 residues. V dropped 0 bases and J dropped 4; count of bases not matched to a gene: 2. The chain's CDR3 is CASSLGLAGGSETQYF. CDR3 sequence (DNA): TGTGCCAGCAGCTTGGGACTAGCGGGAGGGTCAGAGACCCAGTACTTC.

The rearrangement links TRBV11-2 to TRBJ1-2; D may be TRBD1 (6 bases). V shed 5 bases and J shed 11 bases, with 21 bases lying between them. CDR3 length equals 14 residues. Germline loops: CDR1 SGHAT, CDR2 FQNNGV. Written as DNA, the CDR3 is TGTGCCAGCAGCCCTCAGTGGACAGCCTCGAATTACACCTTC. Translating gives CASSPQWTASNYTF.

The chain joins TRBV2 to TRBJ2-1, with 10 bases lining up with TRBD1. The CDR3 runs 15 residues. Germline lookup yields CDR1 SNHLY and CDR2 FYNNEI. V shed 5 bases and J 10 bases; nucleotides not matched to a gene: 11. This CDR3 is CASSSRTGGFWEQFF. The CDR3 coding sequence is TGTGCCAGCAGTAGCAGGACAGGGGGTTTCTGGGAGCAGTTCTTC.

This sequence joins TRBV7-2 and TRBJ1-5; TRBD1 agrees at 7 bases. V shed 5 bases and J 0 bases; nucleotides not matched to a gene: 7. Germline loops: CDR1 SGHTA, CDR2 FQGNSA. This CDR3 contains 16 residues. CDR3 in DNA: TGTGCCAGCAGCCTAAGGACAGGCTATAGCAATCAGCCCCAGCATTTT. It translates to CASSLRTGYSNQPQHF. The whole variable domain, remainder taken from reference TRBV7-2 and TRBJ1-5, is GAGVSQSPSNKVTEKGKDVELRCDPISGHTALYWYRQSLGQGLEFLIYFQGNSAPDKSGLPSDRFSAERTGGSVSTLTIQRTQQEDSAVYLCASSLRTGYSNQPQHFGDGTRLSIL.

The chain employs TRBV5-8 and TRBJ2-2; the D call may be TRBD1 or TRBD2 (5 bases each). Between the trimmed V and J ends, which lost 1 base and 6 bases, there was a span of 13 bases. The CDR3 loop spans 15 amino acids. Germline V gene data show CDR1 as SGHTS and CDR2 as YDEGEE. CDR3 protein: CASSLLGTSAGELFF. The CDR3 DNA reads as TGTGCCAGCAGCTTGCTAGGGACCTCCGCCGGGGAGCTGTTTTTT.

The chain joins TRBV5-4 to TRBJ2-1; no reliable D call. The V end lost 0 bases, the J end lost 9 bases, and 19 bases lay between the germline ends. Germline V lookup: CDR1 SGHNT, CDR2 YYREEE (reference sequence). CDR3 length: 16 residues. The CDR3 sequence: CASSLVPALTSGEQFF. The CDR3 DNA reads TGTGCCAGCAGCTTGGTTCCGGCCTTAACCTCAGGTGAGCAGTTCTTC. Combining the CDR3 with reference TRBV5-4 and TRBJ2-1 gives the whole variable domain ETGVTQSPTHLIKTRGQQVTLRCSSQSGHNTVSWYQQALGQGPQFIFQYYREEENGRGNFPPRFSGLQFPNYSSELNVNALELDDSALYLCASSLVPALTSGEQFFGPGTRLTVL.